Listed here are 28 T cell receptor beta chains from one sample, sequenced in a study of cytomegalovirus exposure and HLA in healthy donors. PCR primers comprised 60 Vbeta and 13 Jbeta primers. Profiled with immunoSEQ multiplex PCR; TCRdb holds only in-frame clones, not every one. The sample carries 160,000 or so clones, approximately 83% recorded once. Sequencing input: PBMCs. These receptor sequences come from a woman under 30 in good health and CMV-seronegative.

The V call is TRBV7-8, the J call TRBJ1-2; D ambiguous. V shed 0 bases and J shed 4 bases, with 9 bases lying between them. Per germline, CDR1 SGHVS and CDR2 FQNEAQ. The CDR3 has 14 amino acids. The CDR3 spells CASSLAPRGYGYTF. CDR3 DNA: TGTGCCAGCAGCTTAGCCCCAAGAGGCTATGGCTACACCTTC.

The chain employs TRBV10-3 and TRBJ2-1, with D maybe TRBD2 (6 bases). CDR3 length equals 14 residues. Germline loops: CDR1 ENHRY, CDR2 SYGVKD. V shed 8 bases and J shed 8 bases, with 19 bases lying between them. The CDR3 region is CAILGGTQFYEQFF. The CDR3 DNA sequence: TGTGCCATCCTTGGGGGGACGCAGTTCTATGAGCAGTTCTTC.

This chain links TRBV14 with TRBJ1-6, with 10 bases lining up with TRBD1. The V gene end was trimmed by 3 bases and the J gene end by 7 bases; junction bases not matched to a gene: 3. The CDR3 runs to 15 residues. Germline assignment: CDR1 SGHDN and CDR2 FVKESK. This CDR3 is CASSHRTGGNSPLHF. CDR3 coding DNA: TGTGCCAGCAGCCATCGGACAGGGGGGAATTCACCCCTCCACTTT.

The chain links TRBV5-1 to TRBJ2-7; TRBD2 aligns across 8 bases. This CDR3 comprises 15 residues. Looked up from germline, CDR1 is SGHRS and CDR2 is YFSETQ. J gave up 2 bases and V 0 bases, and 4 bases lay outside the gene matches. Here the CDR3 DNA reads TGCGCCAGCAGCTTGGCGGGAGGGCCTCCCTACGAGCAGTACTTC. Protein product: CASSLAGGPPYEQYF.

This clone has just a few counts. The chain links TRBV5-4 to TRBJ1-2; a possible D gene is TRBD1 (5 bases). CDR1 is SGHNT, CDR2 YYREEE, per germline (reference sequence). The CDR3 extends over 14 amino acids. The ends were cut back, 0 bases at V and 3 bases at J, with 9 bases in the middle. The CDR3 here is CASSLGTGDYGYTF. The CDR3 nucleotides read TGTGCCAGCAGCTTGGGGACGGGGGACTATGGCTACACCTTC.

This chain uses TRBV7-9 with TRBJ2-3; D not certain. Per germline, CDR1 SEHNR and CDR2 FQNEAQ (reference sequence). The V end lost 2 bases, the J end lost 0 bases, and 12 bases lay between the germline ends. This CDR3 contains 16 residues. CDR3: CASSLQVAPSTDTQYF. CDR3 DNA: TGTGCCAGCAGCTTACAAGTAGCCCCTAGCACAGATACGCAGTATTTT.

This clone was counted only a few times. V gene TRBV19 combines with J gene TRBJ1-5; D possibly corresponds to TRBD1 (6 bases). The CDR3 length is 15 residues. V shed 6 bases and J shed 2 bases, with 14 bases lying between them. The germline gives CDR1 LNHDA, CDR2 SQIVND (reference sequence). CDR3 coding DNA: TGTGCCAGTAGGGCCCTAACAGGGCGCAATCAGCCCCAGCATTTT. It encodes CASRALTGRNQPQHF.

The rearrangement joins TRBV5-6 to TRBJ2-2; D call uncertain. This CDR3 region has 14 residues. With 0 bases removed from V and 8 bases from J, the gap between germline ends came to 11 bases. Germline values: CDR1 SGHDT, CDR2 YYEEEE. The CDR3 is CASSLGGESGELFF. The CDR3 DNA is TGTGCCAGCAGCTTGGGTGGAGAGTCAGGGGAGCTGTTTTTT.

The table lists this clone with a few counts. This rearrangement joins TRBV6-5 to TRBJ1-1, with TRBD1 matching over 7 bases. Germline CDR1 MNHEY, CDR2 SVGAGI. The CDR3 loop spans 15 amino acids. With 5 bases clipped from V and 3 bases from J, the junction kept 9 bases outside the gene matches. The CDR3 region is CASSVQQGSYTEAFF. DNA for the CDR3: TGTGCCAGCAGTGTGCAACAGGGGTCCTACACTGAAGCTTTCTTT.

CDR3 residues: CAWSVWGQIREQYF. As DNA, the CDR3 is TGTGCCTGGAGCGTTTGGGGACAGATCCGCGAGCAGTACTTC. The V and J genes are TRBV30 and TRBJ2-7; 7 bases map to TRBD1. CDR3 length: 14 amino acids. CDR1 and CDR2 (germline): GTSNPN, SVGIG (reference sequence). V lost 3 bases to trimming and J lost 6 bases; unmatched junction nucleotides: 11. The full variable domain, its missing parts supplied by reference TRBV30 and TRBJ2-7, is SQTIHQWPATLVQPVGSPLSLECTVEGTSNPNLYWYRQAAGRGLQLLFYSVGIGQISSEVPQNLSASRPQDRQFILSSKKLLLSDSGFYLCAWSVWGQIREQYFGPGTRLTVT.

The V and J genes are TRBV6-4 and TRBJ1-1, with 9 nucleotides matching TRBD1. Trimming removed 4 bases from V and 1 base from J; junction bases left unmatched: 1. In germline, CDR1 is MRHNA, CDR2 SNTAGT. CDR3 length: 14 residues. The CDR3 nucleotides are TGTGCCAGCAGTGGGGGACAGGGGAACACTGAAGCTTTCTTT. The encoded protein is CASSGGQGNTEAFF.

As DNA, the CDR3 is TGTGCCAGCAGTGTATCTAGCACAGATACGCAGTATTTT. Protein product: CASSVSSTDTQYF. The chain has TRBV6-4 and TRBJ2-3; D uncertain. CDR1 and CDR2 from the germline V gene are MRHNA and SNTAGT. Trimming pared 4 bases from V and 0 bases from J, leaving 5 bases between. This CDR3 spans 13 amino acids.

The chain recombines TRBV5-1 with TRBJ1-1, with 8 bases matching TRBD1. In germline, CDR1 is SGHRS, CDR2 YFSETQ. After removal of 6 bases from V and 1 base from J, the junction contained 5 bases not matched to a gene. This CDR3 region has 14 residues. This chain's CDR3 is CASKPGTGNTEAFF. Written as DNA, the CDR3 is TGCGCCAGCAAACCCGGGACAGGGAACACTGAAGCTTTCTTT. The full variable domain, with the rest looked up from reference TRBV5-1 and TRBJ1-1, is KAGVTQTPRYLIKTRGQQVTLSCSPISGHRSVSWYQQTPGQGLQFLFEYFSETQRNKGNFPGRFSGRQFSNSRSEMNVSTLELGDSALYLCASKPGTGNTEAFFGQGTRLTVV.

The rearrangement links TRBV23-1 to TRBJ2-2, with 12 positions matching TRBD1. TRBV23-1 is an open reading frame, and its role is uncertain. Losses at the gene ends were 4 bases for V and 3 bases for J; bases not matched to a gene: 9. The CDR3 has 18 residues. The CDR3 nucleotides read TGCGCCAGCAGTCTAAACTCCGGGACAGGGGGCGACACCGGGGAGCTGTTTTTT. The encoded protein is CASSLNSGTGGDTGELFF.

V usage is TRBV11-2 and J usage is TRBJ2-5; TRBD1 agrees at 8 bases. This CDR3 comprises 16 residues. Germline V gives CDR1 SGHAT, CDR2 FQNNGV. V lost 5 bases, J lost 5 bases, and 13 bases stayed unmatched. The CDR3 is CASSVRIRGLAETQYF. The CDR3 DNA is TGTGCCAGCAGCGTCCGTATCAGGGGGCTTGCTGAGACCCAGTACTTC. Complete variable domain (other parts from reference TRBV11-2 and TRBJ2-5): EAGVAQSPRYKIIEKRQSVAFWCNPISGHATLYWYQQILGQGPKLLIQFQNNGVVDDSQLPKDRFSAERLKGVDSTLKIQPAKLEDSAVYLCASSVRIRGLAETQYFGPGTRLLVL.

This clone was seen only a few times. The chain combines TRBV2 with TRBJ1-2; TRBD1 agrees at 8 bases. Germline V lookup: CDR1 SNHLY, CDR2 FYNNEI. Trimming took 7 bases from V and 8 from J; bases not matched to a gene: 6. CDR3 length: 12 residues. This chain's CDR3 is CASNKQGGGYTF. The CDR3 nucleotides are TGTGCCAGCAATAAACAGGGGGGCGGCTACACCTTC.

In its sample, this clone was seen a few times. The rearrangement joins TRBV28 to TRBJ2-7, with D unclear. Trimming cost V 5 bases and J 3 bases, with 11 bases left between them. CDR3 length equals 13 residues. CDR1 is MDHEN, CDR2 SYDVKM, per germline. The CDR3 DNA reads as TGTGCCAGCAGTCGAGCCCCGGTCTACGAGCAGTACTTC. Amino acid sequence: CASSRAPVYEQYF.

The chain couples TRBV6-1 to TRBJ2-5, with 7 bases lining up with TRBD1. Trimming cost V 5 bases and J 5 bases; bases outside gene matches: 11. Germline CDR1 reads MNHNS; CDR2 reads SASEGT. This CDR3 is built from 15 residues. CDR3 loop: CASSHLPRGLETQYF. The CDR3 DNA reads TGTGCCAGCAGTCACCTACCGAGGGGGCTGGAGACCCAGTACTTC.

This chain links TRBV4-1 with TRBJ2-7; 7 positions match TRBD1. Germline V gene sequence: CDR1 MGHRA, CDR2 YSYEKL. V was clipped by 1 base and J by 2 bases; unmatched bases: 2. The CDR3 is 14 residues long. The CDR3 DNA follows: TGCGCCAGCAGCCAAGGACAGGGCACCTACGAGCAGTACTTC. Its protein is CASSQGQGTYEQYF.

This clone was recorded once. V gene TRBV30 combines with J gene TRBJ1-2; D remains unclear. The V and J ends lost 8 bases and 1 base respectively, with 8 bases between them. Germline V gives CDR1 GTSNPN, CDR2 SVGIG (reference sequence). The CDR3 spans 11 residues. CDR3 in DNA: TGTGCCCAAACAGTTAACTATGGCTACACCTTC. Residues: CAQTVNYGYTF.

The CDR3 nucleotides read TGTGCCAGCAGCTTAGTGGGACACATCAACGGAGATACGCAGTATTTT. Translated: CASSLVGHINGDTQYF. J is TRBJ2-3 and V is TRBV11-3; the D gene is possibly TRBD1 (6 bases). With 1 base removed from V and 5 bases from J, the gap between germline ends came to 16 bases. The CDR3 is made up of 16 amino acids. Germline V gene sequence: CDR1 SGHNT, CDR2 YENEEA.

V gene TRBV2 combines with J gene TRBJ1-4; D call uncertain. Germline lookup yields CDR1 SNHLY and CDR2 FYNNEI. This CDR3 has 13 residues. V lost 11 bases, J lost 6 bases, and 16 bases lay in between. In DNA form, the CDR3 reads TGTGCCTCCGGGAGGGCACCCTATGAAAAACTGTTTTTT. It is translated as CASGRAPYEKLFF.

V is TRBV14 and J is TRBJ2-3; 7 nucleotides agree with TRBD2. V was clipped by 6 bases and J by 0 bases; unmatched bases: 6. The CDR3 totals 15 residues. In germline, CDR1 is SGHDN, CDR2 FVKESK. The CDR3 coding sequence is TGTGCCAGCAGAATGTGGGGGGGAAGCACAGATACGCAGTATTTT. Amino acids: CASRMWGGSTDTQYF.

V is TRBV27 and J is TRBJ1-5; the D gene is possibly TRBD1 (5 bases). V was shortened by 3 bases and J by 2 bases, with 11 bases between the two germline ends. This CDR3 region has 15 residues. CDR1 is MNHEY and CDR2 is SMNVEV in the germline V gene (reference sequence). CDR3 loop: CASSFIGGGNQPQHF. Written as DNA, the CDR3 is TGTGCCAGCAGTTTTATCGGGGGGGGCAATCAGCCCCAGCATTTT.

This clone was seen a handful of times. CDR3 amino acids: CASSQDTGAQANSPLHF. The CDR3 DNA is TGCGCCAGCAGCCAAGACACAGGGGCCCAGGCTAATTCACCCCTCCACTTT. The chain combines TRBV4-1 with TRBJ1-6; 7 nucleotides line up with TRBD1. The V gene's germline CDR1 is MGHRA and CDR2 YSYEKL. With 0 bases clipped from V and 6 bases from J, the junction kept 8 bases outside the gene matches. CDR3 length: 17 amino acids.

CDR3 sequence reads: CASSEYSPYEQYF. The CDR3 DNA reads as TGCGCCAGCAGTGAGTACAGCCCCTACGAGCAGTACTTC. The rearrangement uses TRBV10-1 and TRBJ2-7; D remains ambiguous. The V end lost 1 base, the J end lost 2 bases, and 6 bases lay between the germline ends. The CDR3 loop spans 13 amino acids. Germline V gives CDR1 WNHNN, CDR2 SYGVQD (reference sequence).

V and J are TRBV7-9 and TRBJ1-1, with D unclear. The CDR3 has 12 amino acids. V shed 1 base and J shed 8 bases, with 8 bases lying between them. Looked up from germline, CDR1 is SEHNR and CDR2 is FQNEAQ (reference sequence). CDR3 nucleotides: TGTGCCAGCAGCTTAGTATCCAGGGAAGCTTTCTTT. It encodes CASSLVSREAFF.

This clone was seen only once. CDR3 bases: TGTGCCAGCAGCCCCCAGCGGGCCACAGATACGCAGTATTTT. Translating gives CASSPQRATDTQYF. The chain couples TRBV5-4 to TRBJ2-3; a weak D match, TRBD2 (6 bases). The CDR3 runs to 14 residues. CDR1 and CDR2 (germline): SGHNT, YYREEE (reference sequence). Trimming removed 4 bases from V and 2 bases from J, with 11 bases in between. The variable domain in full, with the rest retrieved from reference TRBV5-4 and TRBJ2-3, is ETGVTQSPTHLIKTRGQQVTLRCSSQSGHNTVSWYQQALGQGPQFIFQYYREEENGRGNFPPRFSGLQFPNYSSELNVNALELDDSALYLCASSPQRATDTQYFGPGTRLTVL.